This T cell receptor beta chain is drawn from a study of post-analysis software for immune sequencing data. V gave up 5 bases and J gave up 4 bases; unmatched junction bases: 7. Germline V gene sequence: CDR1 SGHDT, CDR2 YYEEEE. The CDR3 length is 14 residues. This clonotype showed up just a few times. No antigen is known for it. The study's findings and limits: Samples from one preparation batch, clustered by F measure, grouped strongly together. Patients used about five TRBV segments, including TRBV5-6, TRBV5-1 and TRBV20-1, more often than controls.

Libraries were made from TCR beta cDNA, and they carried unique molecular identifiers. A population of roughly 0.9 to 11 million T cells gave rise to a few hundred thousand cDNA molecules. Using its own MiXCR run on the PCR reads, TCRdb lists one record per CDR3 protein. The sample yields 600,000 to 700,000 distinct CDR3 sequences, around 60% seen once. The J gene is TRBJ2-7, the V gene TRBV5-6; TRBD1 matches at 9 bases. The sequenced sample consisted of blood. This clonotype originated in a girl aged 2 to 10 with multiple sclerosis. The CDR3 here is CASSSRQGGYEQYF. The CDR3, as DNA: TGTGCCAGCAGTTCCAGACAGGGGGGATACGAGCAGTACTTC.